The 7 T cell receptor beta chains listed next were all sequenced from one sample in a study of metastatic and nonmetastatic thyroid tumors (dated by TCRdb to between 2020 and 2021). No patient had received any treatment before thyroid surgery. Library preparation was by PCR. Instrument on record: Illumina HiSeq 4000. Clones were called with MiXCR by TCRdb after fastp trimmed the public reads at Q25, and only in-frame beta chains were retained. Here the sample has tens of thousands of clones; roughly 13% occur a single time. Of the sample, roughly 12% falls within the top ten clones. The sample taken for sequencing was blood. The receptor source for this set is a female donor with papillary thyroid cancer or a benign thyroid nodule (not recorded which). Some clones in this sample may be carry-over from other donors' samples.

This clone was observed a handful of times. This may be a read error: a much more frequent sequence differs by one nucleotide. J is TRBJ2-1 and V is TRBV20-1, with TRBD2 matching over 10 bases. J lost 6 bases, V lost 3 bases, and 5 bases had no gene match. Germline V CDR1 and CDR2: DFQATT, SNEGSKA (reference sequence). CDR3 length: 14 residues. Here the CDR3 DNA reads TGCAGTGCTAGTCATGGACTAGCGGCCAATGAGCAGTTCTTC. Encoded protein: CSASHGLAANEQFF.

This chain connects TRBV19 to TRBJ2-6; D uncertain. Trimming removed 3 bases from V and 0 bases from J, with 6 bases in between. Germline V CDR1 and CDR2: LNHDA, SQIVND (reference sequence). The CDR3 has 15 residues. Here the CDR3 reads CASSIATSGANVLTF. CDR3 DNA: TGTGCCAGTAGTATCGCGACCTCTGGGGCCAACGTCCTGACTTTC.

This clone was seen repeatedly, ten times or more. This sample also contains other DNA sequences that code for the same CDR3. The V gene is TRBV19, the J gene TRBJ1-5; the D gene is possibly TRBD1 (5 bases). CDR3 length: 14 amino acids. In germline, CDR1 is LNHDA, CDR2 SQIVND (reference sequence). Trimming removed 8 bases from V and 3 bases from J, with 14 bases in between. CDR3 region: CASDEGQFNQPQHF. CDR3 sequence (DNA): TGTGCCAGTGATGAGGGGCAGTTCAATCAGCCCCAGCATTTT.

This clone was seen a few times. The genes are TRBV24-1 and TRBJ1-1; TRBD1 agrees at 9 bases. CDR1 and CDR2 from the germline V gene are KGHDR and SFDVKD. This CDR3 comprises 16 residues. V lost 4 bases to trimming and J lost 5 bases; unmatched junction nucleotides: 10. CDR3 sequence: CATSDWDRVGGTEAFF. The CDR3 region has the DNA TGTGCCACCAGTGACTGGGACAGGGTGGGAGGGACTGAAGCTTTCTTT.

Ten or more counts support this clone. The V and J genes are TRBV28 and TRBJ1-4; maybe TRBD1 (5 bases). Trimming removed 2 bases at V and 5 bases at J, with 9 bases between. This CDR3 spans 14 amino acids. Germline V CDR1 and CDR2: MDHEN, SYDVKM. The CDR3 spells CASSLGGRNEKLFF. The CDR3 DNA is TGTGCCAGCAGTTTAGGGGGGAGAAATGAAAAACTGTTTTTT.

The chain carries TRBV10-3 and TRBJ2-1; no clear D gene. The CDR3 has 13 residues. V was clipped by 2 bases and J by 6 bases, with 8 bases between them. CDR1 and CDR2 (germline): ENHRY, SYGVKD. The CDR3 loop reads CAISEGVSNEQFF. The CDR3 DNA sequence: TGTGCCATCAGTGAGGGGGTAAGCAATGAGCAGTTCTTC.

Ten or more counts support this clone. CDR3 coding DNA: TGTGCCAGCAGTTTAGGGACAGGGGCCTTTGATACGCAGTATTTT. Its protein is CASSLGTGAFDTQYF. V usage is TRBV27 and J usage is TRBJ2-3; 10 positions match TRBD1. V lost 2 bases to trimming and J lost 6 bases; unmatched junction nucleotides: 5. This CDR3 comprises 15 residues. From germline, CDR1 is MNHEY and CDR2 SMNVEV (reference sequence).